A selection of T cell receptor beta chains follows, all from one sample in a study of regulatory T cells in long-lasting Graves disease. A single record per CDR3 protein comes from TCRdb applying MiXCR to the multiplex PCR reads. The data show 350,000 to 500,000 distinct CDR3 sequences, roughly 21% seen once. Sequenced here: peripheral blood mononuclear cells (PBMCs), sampled when the disease was refractory, from a patient treated with antithyroid drugs. The receptors come from a female donor with Graves disease. The CDR3 runs from the conserved cysteine through the conserved F or W. The order of the fields is J gene, V gene, D gene, clone size, CDR3 protein, CDR3 DNA. A D gene is named only where the DNA matches it firmly. Clone size appears in some rows only: once, few, many, or a class for an expanded clone.

TRBJ1-4 | TRBV7-9 | TRBD1 | - | CASSDRGQDEKLFF | TGTGCCAGCAGCGACAGGGGGCAGGATGAAAAACTGTTTTTT
TRBJ2-7 | TRBV28 | - | many | CASSLSDGTSYEQYF | TGTGCCAGCAGTTTATCGGACGGGACCTCCTACGAGCAGTACTTC
TRBJ2-1 | TRBV28 | TRBD2 | - | CASRLAGVEFF | TGTGCCAGCAGACTAGCGGGGGTGGAGTTCTTC
TRBJ2-7 | TRBV28 | TRBD2 | many | CGTSGVLNYEQYF | TGCGGAACTAGCGGGGTCCTGAACTACGAGCAGTACTTC
TRBJ1-6 | TRBV20-1 | TRBD1 | many | CSATGTDGVWTLHF | TGCAGTGCTACCGGGACAGACGGCGTCTGGACCCTCCACTTT
TRBJ2-7 | TRBV30 | TRBD1 | - | CASDRDAYEQYF | TGTGCCTCGGACAGGGACGCCTACGAGCAGTACTTC
TRBJ2-5 | TRBV5-1 | - | - | CASSESGGLRETQYF | TGCGCCAGCAGCGAGTCTGGCGGGCTGAGAGAGACCCAGTACTTC
TRBJ2-5 | TRBV9 | TRBD2 | - | CASTLLAGEGETQYF | TGTGCCAGCACCCTACTAGCGGGAGAGGGAGAGACCCAGTACTTC
TRBJ2-7 | TRBV2 | TRBD2 | many | CASSPGLAGGRVYEQYF | TGTGCCAGCAGTCCGGGACTAGCGGGAGGGCGGGTCTACGAGCAGTACTTC
TRBJ2-7 | TRBV11-2 | TRBD2 | many | CASSLREREIYEQYF | TGTGCCAGCAGCTTAAGGGAGCGGGAGATCTACGAGCAGTACTTC
TRBJ1-2 | TRBV2 | TRBD1 | many | CAGNIYLTGTGGGYTF | TGTGCCGGAAACATTTATTTAACCGGGACAGGGGGTGGCTACACCTTC
TRBJ1-2 | TRBV28 | - | many | CASSFLGDYGYTF | TGTGCCAGCAGCTTTTTGGGAGACTATGGCTACACCTTC
TRBJ1-1 | TRBV29-1 | - | few | CSVEGTETAPNTEAFF | TGCAGCGTTGAAGGGACGGAGACGGCACCGAACACTGAAGCTTTCTTT
TRBJ1-1 | TRBV30 | - | - | CAWRSGNTEAFF | TGTGCCTGGAGATCAGGGAACACTGAAGCTTTCTTT
TRBJ1-4 | TRBV28 | - | many | CASSLIPDPNEKLFF | TGTGCCAGCAGTTTAATTCCGGACCCTAATGAAAAACTGTTTTTT
TRBJ2-7 | TRBV7-9 | TRBD1 | few | CASSGYPDRGNYEQYF | TGTGCCAGCAGCGGATACCCGGACAGGGGGAACTACGAGCAGTACTTC
TRBJ2-7 | TRBV2 | TRBD1 | many | CASSARTGTNEQYF | TGTGCCAGCAGCGCCCGGACAGGGACCAACGAGCAGTACTTC
TRBJ2-7 | TRBV5-4 | TRBD2 | few | CASSLSGLENEQYF | TGTGCCAGCAGCTTGTCCGGACTAGAGAACGAGCAGTACTTC
TRBJ2-1 | TRBV5-1 | - | many | CASSLEGGEQFF | TGCGCCAGCAGCTTAGAAGGAGGTGAGCAGTTCTTC
TRBJ2-1 | TRBV28 | - | - | CASSFVADPYNEQFF | TGTGCCAGCAGTTTCGTAGCGGACCCTTACAATGAGCAGTTCTTC
TRBJ2-7 | TRBV7-8 | - | - | CASRLDREFSYEQYF | TGCGCCAGCAGGTTAGACAGAGAATTCTCCTACGAGCAGTACTTC
TRBJ1-5 | TRBV6-2/TRBV6-3 | TRBD1 | - | CASSRSQTGATNQPQHF | TGTGCCAGCAGTCGAAGCCAGACAGGGGCCACCAATCAGCCCCAGCATTTT
TRBJ2-7 | TRBV7-2 | - | few | CASSYRVRDYEQYF | TGTGCCAGCAGCTACAGGGTCCGGGATTACGAGCAGTACTTC
TRBJ2-7 | TRBV10-1 | TRBD2 | many | CASSGGLAGGQYYEQYF | TGCGCCAGCAGTGGAGGACTAGCGGGAGGCCAGTACTACGAGCAGTACTTC
TRBJ1-1 | TRBV5-1 | TRBD1 | many | CASSEDRGNTEAFF | TGCGCCAGCAGCGAGGACAGGGGGAACACTGAAGCTTTCTTT
TRBJ1-6 | TRBV28 | - | - | CASSRRVGSPLHF | TGTGCCAGCAGTCGCAGGGTAGGCTCACCCCTCCACTTT
TRBJ2-7 | TRBV2 | TRBD2 | many | CASRYGASGSYEQYF | TGTGCCAGCAGATATGGGGCTAGCGGGAGTTACGAGCAGTACTTC
TRBJ2-7 | TRBV20-1 | TRBD2 | many | CSPREGTYEQYF | TGCAGTCCTAGGGAGGGAACGTACGAGCAGTACTTC
TRBJ1-3 | TRBV2 | TRBD1 | - | CASTPGTVSGNTIYF | TGTGCCAGCACCCCGGGGACAGTCTCTGGAAACACCATATATTTT
TRBJ1-1 | TRBV10-3 | - | few | CAITLTDRNTEAFF | TGTGCCATCACCTTAACGGACAGGAACACTGAAGCTTTCTTT
TRBJ1-6 | TRBV20-1 | TRBD1 | - | CSARGSSRPGTGLSPLHF | TGCAGTGCTAGAGGGTCGTCCCGTCCCGGGACAGGGCTGTCACCCCTCCACTTT
TRBJ2-5 | TRBV2 | TRBD2 | many | CASIGGGTQYF | TGTGCCAGCATCGGCGGGGGTACCCAGTACTTC
TRBJ1-6 | TRBV12-3/TRBV12-4 | TRBD1 | - | CASSLRDRNSPLHF | TGTGCCAGCAGTCTCCGGGACAGAAATTCACCCCTCCACTTT
TRBJ1-1 | TRBV19 | - | few | CASSIDLLDLVNTEAFF | TGTGCCAGTAGTATAGATTTACTCGACTTAGTCAACACTGAAGCTTTCTTT
TRBJ1-3 | TRBV13 | - | few | CASSLVGPSSGNTIYF | TGTGCCAGCAGCTTAGTAGGCCCGAGCTCTGGAAACACCATATATTTT
TRBJ1-5 | TRBV19 | TRBD1 | - | CASSSGTGNRPQHF | TGTGCCAGTAGTTCTGGGACAGGGAATCGGCCCCAGCATTTT
TRBJ2-7 | TRBV11-2 | - | few | CASSFAPREIPGQPRNYEQYF | TGTGCCAGCAGCTTTGCCCCACGCGAGATCCCTGGGCAGCCGAGAAACTACGAGCAGTACTTC
TRBJ2-1 | TRBV19 | TRBD2 | - | CASSTLAGVNHNEQFF | TGTGCCAGTAGTACCTTAGCGGGAGTTAACCACAATGAGCAGTTCTTC
TRBJ1-1 | TRBV10-2 | - | many | CASSSRVPNTEAFF | TGCGCCAGCAGTTCTAGGGTCCCGAACACTGAAGCTTTCTTT
TRBJ2-5 | TRBV20-1 | - | - | CSARIWGPGETQYF | TGCAGTGCTAGGATCTGGGGGCCGGGGGAGACCCAGTACTTC
TRBJ2-7 | TRBV18 | TRBD1 | - | CASSRKTGAPYEQYF | TGTGCCAGCTCACGAAAGACAGGGGCCCCCTACGAGCAGTACTTC
TRBJ1-1 | TRBV10-3 | - | many | CAISERGNTEAFF | TGTGCCATCAGTGAACGGGGCAACACTGAAGCTTTCTTT
TRBJ1-1 | TRBV15 | TRBD1 | many | CATSYPGQGASEAFF | TGTGCCACCAGTTACCCAGGACAGGGGGCGTCCGAAGCTTTCTTT
TRBJ2-2 | TRBV29-1 | TRBD2 | - | CSVLAGDTGELFF | TGCAGCGTTCTAGCGGGAGACACCGGGGAGCTGTTTTTT
TRBJ2-4 | TRBV29-1 | - | many | CSAEKAGAKNIQYF | TGCAGCGCCGAAAAGGCGGGAGCCAAAAACATTCAGTACTTC
TRBJ2-2 | TRBV27 | - | many | CASSLGGGGPFNTGELFF | TGTGCCAGCAGTTTGGGAGGGGGGGGTCCTTTTAACACCGGGGAGCTGTTTTTT
TRBJ2-2 | TRBV28 | - | - | CVSSWRLTAGELFF | TGTGTCAGCAGTTGGCGCTTGACAGCCGGGGAGCTGTTTTTT
TRBJ1-5 | TRBV2 | - | many | CASAPPHRF | TGTGCCAGCGCACCCCCGCATCGTTTT
TRBJ1-5 | TRBV28 | - | many | CASSSGRYSNQPQHF | TGTGCCAGCAGTTCTGGGAGATATAGCAATCAGCCCCAGCATTTT
TRBJ2-7 | TRBV28 | TRBD1 | many | CASSLGGQGLEQYF | TGTGCCAGCAGTTTAGGGGGACAGGGTCTGGAGCAGTACTTC
TRBJ1-5 | TRBV20-1 | TRBD1 | few | CSARDKQGYQPQHF | TGCAGTGCTAGAGATAAACAGGGGTATCAGCCCCAGCATTTT
TRBJ1-4 | TRBV28 | - | many | CASSLLGTTNEKLFF | TGTGCCAGCAGTTTATTGGGGACCACAAATGAAAAACTGTTTTTT
TRBJ2-1 | TRBV28 | - | once | CASTLPAGEQFF | TGTGCCAGCACCCTCCCGGCGGGTGAGCAGTTCTTC
TRBJ2-7 | TRBV5-4 | TRBD2 | - | CASSLAGGISYEQYF | TGTGCCAGCAGCTTGGCCGGGGGGATTAGCTACGAGCAGTACTTC
TRBJ2-5 | TRBV28 | - | many | CASRLWGGERETQYF | TGTGCCAGCAGATTATGGGGTGGCGAAAGAGAGACCCAGTACTTC
TRBJ2-7 | TRBV4-1 | - | few | CASSQEGWGTTYEQYF | TGCGCCAGCAGCCAGGAGGGCTGGGGGACCACCTACGAGCAGTACTTC
TRBJ1-1 | TRBV28 | - | many | CASLVGGRDTEAFF | TGTGCCAGCCTGGTTGGGGGGAGGGACACTGAAGCTTTCTTT
TRBJ1-2 | TRBV5-1 | TRBD1 | - | CASTMSTGAINYGYTF | TGCGCCAGCACGATGAGTACAGGGGCCATCAACTATGGCTACACCTTC